This is a list of T cell receptor beta chains from one sample in a study of CD8 T cells in ankylosing spondylitis. TCRdb reprocessed the 5' RACE reads with MiXCR, giving one entry per CDR3 protein. The profile covers approximately 43,000 distinct CDR3 sequences, with just under 4% appearing a single time and over 3% taken by the ten largest. Input material: blood, either unsorted or a sorted T cell fraction (not recorded which). These receptors originate from a female donor with ankylosing spondylitis or in good health (not recorded which). The CDR3 runs from the conserved cysteine through the conserved F or W. A D gene is named only where the DNA matches it firmly. Expanded clones get a size class; other rows say once, few or many, or leave the size out.

j_call: TRBJ1-1; d_call: TRBD1; v_call: TRBV9; clone_size: many; cdr3_nt: TGTGCCAGCAGCGCCACCGGGACAGGGAACGGTTTCTTT; cdr3_aa: CASSATGTGNGFF
j_call: TRBJ2-7; d_call: .; v_call: TRBV9; clone_size: many; cdr3_nt: TGTGCCAGCAGCGACCGGGACGGCGCCTACGAGCAGTACTTC; cdr3_aa: CASSDRDGAYEQYF
j_call: TRBJ2-1; d_call: TRBD2; v_call: TRBV9; clone_size: many; cdr3_nt: TGTGCCAGCAGCGTACTAGCGGGGAAAAGCAATGAGCAGTTCTTC; cdr3_aa: CASSVLAGKSNEQFF
j_call: TRBJ2-3; d_call: TRBD2; v_call: TRBV9; clone_size: many; cdr3_nt: TGTGCCAGCAGCTCTAGCGGGGGGTCAGATACGCAGTATTTT; cdr3_aa: CASSSSGGSDTQYF
j_call: TRBJ2-7; d_call: .; v_call: TRBV9; clone_size: many; cdr3_nt: TGTGCCAGCAGCGTAGTTCCAGAAGACTACGAGCAGTACTTC; cdr3_aa: CASSVVPEDYEQYF
j_call: TRBJ1-2; d_call: .; v_call: TRBV9; clone_size: many; cdr3_nt: TGTGCCAGCAGCGCCTCAGTCCCACGTAACTATGGCTACACCTTC; cdr3_aa: CASSASVPRNYGYTF
j_call: TRBJ2-1; d_call: .; v_call: TRBV9; clone_size: many; cdr3_nt: TGTGCCAGCAGCGTAGAACCCGACTTTCGGGGAAGCTCCTACAATGAGCAGTTCTTC; cdr3_aa: CASSVEPDFRGSSYNEQFF
j_call: TRBJ1-6; d_call: .; v_call: TRBV9; clone_size: many; cdr3_nt: TGTGCCAGCAGCGTAACTCCTCTGGCGGCGGGAAGCTCCTATAATTCACCCCTCCACTTT; cdr3_aa: CASSVTPLAAGSSYNSPLHF
j_call: TRBJ2-5; d_call: .; v_call: TRBV9; clone_size: many; cdr3_nt: TGTGCCAGCAGCGTAGATGTCAGCTACCAAGAGACCCAGTACTTC; cdr3_aa: CASSVDVSYQETQYF
j_call: TRBJ2-5; d_call: TRBD2; v_call: TRBV9; clone_size: .; cdr3_nt: TGTGCCAGCAGCGTTATGAGCGGGGGATCTGAGACCCAGTACTTC; cdr3_aa: CASSVMSGGSETQYF
j_call: TRBJ2-1; d_call: .; v_call: TRBV9; clone_size: many; cdr3_nt: TGTGCCAGCAGCGTAGGCCCTAACTACAATGAGCAGTTCTTC; cdr3_aa: CASSVGPNYNEQFF
j_call: TRBJ2-2; d_call: .; v_call: TRBV9; clone_size: many; cdr3_nt: TGTGCCAGCAGCGCATGGGGGGGCGCGGTACCACGTACCGGGGAGCTGTTTTTT; cdr3_aa: CASSAWGGAVPRTGELFF
j_call: TRBJ2-7; d_call: .; v_call: TRBV9; clone_size: many; cdr3_nt: TGTGCCAGCAGCCTCTCGGCCTCGAGGGAGCAGTACTTC; cdr3_aa: CASSLSASREQYF
j_call: TRBJ2-3; d_call: .; v_call: TRBV9; clone_size: many; cdr3_nt: TGTGCCAGCAGCGTAGATAACGCCCCGGTGGCTACGCAGTATTTT; cdr3_aa: CASSVDNAPVATQYF
j_call: TRBJ2-1; d_call: .; v_call: TRBV9; clone_size: many; cdr3_nt: TGTGCCAGCAGCCTGGGGGGGCGGAGCTCCTACAATGAGCAGTTCTTC; cdr3_aa: CASSLGGRSSYNEQFF
j_call: TRBJ2-2; d_call: .; v_call: TRBV9; clone_size: many; cdr3_nt: TGTGCCAGCAGCGTCCGACAGACGCACGGGGAGCTGTTTTTT; cdr3_aa: CASSVRQTHGELFF
j_call: TRBJ1-1; d_call: .; v_call: TRBV9; clone_size: medium-sized; cdr3_nt: TGTGCCAGCAGCGCCATGGGACCCATGAACACTGAAGCTTTCTTT; cdr3_aa: CASSAMGPMNTEAFF
j_call: TRBJ2-1; d_call: TRBD2; v_call: TRBV9; clone_size: many; cdr3_nt: TGTGCCAGCAGCGTCCAGTCTAGCGGGGGTACCGGTGAGCAGTTCTTC; cdr3_aa: CASSVQSSGGTGEQFF
j_call: TRBJ1-4; d_call: .; v_call: TRBV9; clone_size: many; cdr3_nt: TGTGCCAGCAGCCGAGACCCAGGCCCTAATGAAAAACTGTTTTTT; cdr3_aa: CASSRDPGPNEKLFF
j_call: TRBJ2-5; d_call: .; v_call: TRBV9; clone_size: .; cdr3_nt: TGTGCCAGCAGCGTAACAGGGTTGGGGGAGACCCAGTACTTC; cdr3_aa: CASSVTGLGETQYF
j_call: TRBJ2-3; d_call: TRBD1; v_call: TRBV9; clone_size: many; cdr3_nt: TGTGCCAGCAGCGAGGGACAGGGCCATCCCACAGATACGCAGTATTTT; cdr3_aa: CASSEGQGHPTDTQYF
j_call: TRBJ1-1; d_call: .; v_call: TRBV9; clone_size: many; cdr3_nt: TGTGCCAGCAGCGTATTTGATGATCGGGGGGGCACTGAAGCTTTCTTT; cdr3_aa: CASSVFDDRGGTEAFF
j_call: TRBJ1-4; d_call: .; v_call: TRBV6-7; clone_size: few; cdr3_nt: TGTGCCAGCAGTTTCAAAGATTGGGGGGCCGGGGAAAAACTGTTTTTT; cdr3_aa: CASSFKDWGAGEKLFF
j_call: TRBJ1-1; d_call: TRBD1; v_call: TRBV9; clone_size: many; cdr3_nt: TGTGCCAGCAGCGTGACAGGGTTGACTGAAGCTTTCTTT; cdr3_aa: CASSVTGLTEAFF